This TCR beta chain was sequenced in a study of blood T cell repertoires in COVID-19. There are 14 residues in the CDR3. CDR1 and CDR2 from the germline V gene are LGHDT and YNNKEL (reference sequence). V lost 4 bases to trimming and J lost 7 bases, with 14 bases between them. The assay was immunoSEQ multiplex PCR, and TCRdb's table has in-frame clones only and misses some. The sample lists 60,000 to 80,000 clones, more than 70% occurring once. Sequencing was performed on peripheral blood. This sequence joins TRBV3-1 (or the pseudogene TRBV3-2) and TRBJ2-1; no firm D call. The sequence came from a man aged 50 to 59 with active COVID-19. The CDR3: CASSLPVAGNEQFF. CDR3 DNA sequence: TGTGCCAGCAGCCTCCCGGTGGCCGGGAATGAGCAGTTCTTC.